Listed below are T cell receptor beta chains from one sample, sequenced in a study of T cell responses to AZD1222 COVID-19 vaccine. The table came from immunoSEQ multiplex PCR; TCRdb's copy has only in-frame clones and leaves some out. Of about 260,000 clones listed, roughly 93% were seen once; the top ten hold roughly 0.6%. Sequencing used peripheral blood, obtained on day 0 of AZD1222 vaccination. These receptors were collected from an adult in good health. Both conserved end residues are part of each CDR3. The order of the fields is V gene, clone size, D gene, J gene, CDR3 DNA, CDR3 protein. A D gene is named only where the DNA matches it firmly. Size is stated for part of the rows, as once, few or many counts, or as a class when the clone is expanded.

V: TRBV30; size: .; D: .; J: TRBJ2-2; DNA: TGTGCCTGGAGTCCCGGGACTTCGGGAACCGGGGAGCTGTTTTTT; CDR3: CAWSPGTSGTGELFF
V: TRBV5-6; size: .; D: TRBD1; J: TRBJ2-4; DNA: TGTGCCAGCAGCTCCGGGACAGGGGGACGGATTCAGTACTTC; CDR3: CASSSGTGGRIQYF
V: TRBV7-2; size: .; D: .; J: TRBJ1-2; DNA: TGTGCCAGCAGCGCATGGACCGTTGGTGGCTACACCTTC; CDR3: CASSAWTVGGYTF
V: TRBV5-1; size: .; D: TRBD2; J: TRBJ2-1; DNA: TGCGCCAGCAGCGTTAGCGGGAGCCCCCACAATGAGCAGTTCTTC; CDR3: CASSVSGSPHNEQFF
V: TRBV7-9; size: once; D: .; J: TRBJ1-5; DNA: TGTGCCAGCAGCTTAGTTGATCAGCCCCAGCATTTT; CDR3: CASSLVDQPQHF
V: TRBV6-5; size: .; D: .; J: TRBJ1-5; DNA: TGTGCCAGCAATCCTCCGGGCCTGGGTGGTCAGCCCCAGCATTTT; CDR3: CASNPPGLGGQPQHF
V: TRBV4-3; size: .; D: .; J: TRBJ1-6; DNA: TGCGCCAGCAGCCAAAATAGACAGCTAGGTTCACCCCTCCACTTT; CDR3: CASSQNRQLGSPLHF
V: TRBV29-1; size: .; D: TRBD1; J: TRBJ2-1; DNA: TGCAGCGTCCACCGGGACAGGGGTCATGAGCAGTTCTTC; CDR3: CSVHRDRGHEQFF
V: TRBV11-2; size: .; D: TRBD1; J: TRBJ1-4; DNA: TGTGCCAGTACCAGGGGGTGGCCTAATGAAAAACTGTTTTTT; CDR3: CASTRGWPNEKLFF
V: TRBV28; size: .; D: .; J: TRBJ2-7; DNA: TGTGCCAGCACCGCCGGTGGGGACGGGCACTACGAGCAGTACTTC; CDR3: CASTAGGDGHYEQYF
V: TRBV28; size: .; D: .; J: TRBJ1-5; DNA: TGTGCCAGCAGTTTAGCAGGGAGAATCAATCAGCCCCAGCATTTT; CDR3: CASSLAGRINQPQHF
V: TRBV28; size: .; D: .; J: TRBJ1-4; DNA: TGTGCCAGCAGTCCTCCCCCTGCAACTAATGAAAAACTGTTTTTT; CDR3: CASSPPPATNEKLFF
V: TRBV27; size: .; D: .; J: TRBJ2-3; DNA: TGTGCCAGCAGTTTATCCACGGGGGCGGATACGCAGTATTTT; CDR3: CASSLSTGADTQYF
V: TRBV11-2; size: .; D: TRBD1; J: TRBJ1-6; DNA: TGTGCCAGCAGCTTATGGGAGGGGGCGACGGCACCCCTCCACTTT; CDR3: CASSLWEGATAPLHF
V: TRBV5-4; size: once; D: TRBD2; J: TRBJ2-4; DNA: TGTGCCAGCAGCTTGGCGGGGGGCAAAAACATTCAGTACTTC; CDR3: CASSLAGGKNIQYF
V: TRBV6-5; size: .; D: TRBD2; J: TRBJ2-1; DNA: TGTGCCAGCGACGTTGGACTAGCAGCTTACAATGAGCAGTTCTTC; CDR3: CASDVGLAAYNEQFF
V: TRBV28; size: .; D: TRBD1; J: TRBJ1-2; DNA: TGTGCCAGCAGTTTCGACAGGGGGCTGACAGGGGGCTACACCTTC; CDR3: CASSFDRGLTGGYTF
V: TRBV7-2; size: .; D: .; J: TRBJ2-3; DNA: TGTGCCAGCAGCTCCCTGGGGGCGCAGTATTTT; CDR3: CASSSLGAQYF
V: TRBV5-4; size: .; D: .; J: TRBJ2-6; DNA: TGTGCCAGCAGCTTGGACAGCTCTGGGGCCAACGTCCTGACTTTC; CDR3: CASSLDSSGANVLTF
V: TRBV7-9; size: .; D: .; J: TRBJ2-3; DNA: TGTGCCAGCAGCTTAAGGGGTACGCAGTATTTT; CDR3: CASSLRGTQYF
V: TRBV7-8; size: .; D: .; J: TRBJ2-3; DNA: TGTGCCAGCAGCTTAATTGTTAGAAGCACAGATACGCAGTATTTT; CDR3: CASSLIVRSTDTQYF
V: TRBV7-2; size: .; D: TRBD1; J: TRBJ1-1; DNA: TGTGCCAGCAGCCCCGGGACAGGGATAACTGAAGCTTTCTTT; CDR3: CASSPGTGITEAFF
V: TRBV28; size: .; D: .; J: TRBJ2-2; DNA: TGTGCCAGCTCCGCAGGGCCGAGCACCGGGGAGCTGTTTTTT; CDR3: CASSAGPSTGELFF
V: TRBV21-1; size: .; D: .; J: TRBJ1-1; DNA: TGTGCCAGCAGCATCTGGGGGTGCGACACTGAAGCTTTCTTT; CDR3: CASSIWGCDTEAFF
V: TRBV2; size: .; D: .; J: TRBJ2-3; DNA: TGTGCCAGCAGTGCACAGGGAACAGATACGCAGTATTTT; CDR3: CASSAQGTDTQYF
V: TRBV7-2; size: .; D: TRBD1; J: TRBJ1-6; DNA: TGTGCCAGCAGCACTCCCCGGGACAGGGGCTCACTTAATTCACCCCTCCACTTT; CDR3: CASSTPRDRGSLNSPLHF
V: TRBV2; size: .; D: .; J: TRBJ2-1; DNA: TGTGCCAGCAACCGCGATGAGGCGCAGGGTGAGCAGTTCTTC; CDR3: CASNRDEAQGEQFF
V: TRBV27; size: .; D: .; J: TRBJ1-4; DNA: TGTGCCAGCAGTACAGACAGGAATGAAAAACTGTTTTTT; CDR3: CASSTDRNEKLFF